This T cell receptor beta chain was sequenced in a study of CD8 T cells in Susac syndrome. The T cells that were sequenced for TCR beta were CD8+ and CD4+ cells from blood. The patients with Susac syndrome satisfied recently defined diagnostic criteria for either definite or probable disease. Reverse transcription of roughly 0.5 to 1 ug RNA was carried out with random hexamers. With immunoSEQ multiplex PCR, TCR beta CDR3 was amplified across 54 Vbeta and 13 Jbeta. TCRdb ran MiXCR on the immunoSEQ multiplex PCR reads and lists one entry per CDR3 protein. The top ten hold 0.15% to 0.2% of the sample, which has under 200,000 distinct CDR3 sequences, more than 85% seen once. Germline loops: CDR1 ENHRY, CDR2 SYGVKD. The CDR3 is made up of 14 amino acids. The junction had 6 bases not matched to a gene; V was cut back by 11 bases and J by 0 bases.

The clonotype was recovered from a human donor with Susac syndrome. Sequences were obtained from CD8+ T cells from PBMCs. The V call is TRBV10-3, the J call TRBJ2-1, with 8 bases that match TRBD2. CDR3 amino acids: CASRLAFSYNEQFF. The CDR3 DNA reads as TGTGCCTCCAGACTAGCGTTCTCCTACAATGAGCAGTTCTTC.